One sample yielded the 3 T cell receptor beta chains listed below, sequenced in a study of blood T cell repertoires in COVID-19. The protocol was immunoSEQ multiplex PCR, while the TCRdb copy is restricted to in-frame clones and leaves out a portion. The repertoire holds roughly 100,000 clones, with approximately 80% as singletons. The specimen was peripheral blood. The receptors derive from an elderly woman with acute or convalescent COVID-19.

This chain joins TRBV28 and TRBJ2-7; 7 bases map to TRBD1. From germline, CDR1 is MDHEN and CDR2 SYDVKM. Trimming removed 6 bases from V and 2 bases from J; junction bases left unmatched: 10. The CDR3 length is 15 residues. CDR3 in DNA: TGTGCCAGCAGCCGAGAGACAGGGTTAGCCTACGAGCAGTACTTC. This codes for CASSRETGLAYEQYF.

This sequence joins TRBV30 and TRBJ1-2, with a tentative D call TRBD1 (6 bases). This CDR3 has 14 residues. Trimming stripped 3 bases from V and 4 bases from J, with 15 bases between. Germline assignment: CDR1 GTSNPN and CDR2 SVGIG (reference sequence). The CDR3 bases are TGTGCCTGGAGCGTCCGGTTGGACAGCTATGGCTACACCTTC. Amino acid sequence: CAWSVRLDSYGYTF. The full variable domain, in which reference TRBV30 and TRBJ1-2 provide the parts outside the CDR3, is SQTIHQWPATLVQPVGSPLSLECTVEGTSNPNLYWYRQAAGRGLQLLFYSVGIGQISSEVPQNLSASRPQDRQFILSSKKLLLSDSGFYLCAWSVRLDSYGYTFGSGTRLTVV.

The rearrangement joins TRBV5-1 to TRBJ1-3; 7 bases map to TRBD1. Germline loops: CDR1 SGHRS, CDR2 YFSETQ. The CDR3 loop spans 18 amino acids. Losses at the gene ends were 0 bases for V and 2 bases for J; bases not matched to a gene: 11. CDR3 DNA: TGCGCCAGCAGCTTGGAACCCCCGGGACAGATTACTGGAAACACCATATATTTT. Its translation is CASSLEPPGQITGNTIYF.